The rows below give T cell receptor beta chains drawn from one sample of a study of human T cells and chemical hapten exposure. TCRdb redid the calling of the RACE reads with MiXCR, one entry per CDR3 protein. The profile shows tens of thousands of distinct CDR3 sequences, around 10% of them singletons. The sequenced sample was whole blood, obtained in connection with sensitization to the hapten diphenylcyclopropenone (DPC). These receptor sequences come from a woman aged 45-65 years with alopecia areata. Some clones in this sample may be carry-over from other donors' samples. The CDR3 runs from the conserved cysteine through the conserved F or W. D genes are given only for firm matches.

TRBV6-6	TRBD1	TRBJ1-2	CASTLRTGNGYTF
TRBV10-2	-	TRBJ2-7	CASSQKSYEQYF
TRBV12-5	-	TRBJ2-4	CASGFWEAKNIQYF
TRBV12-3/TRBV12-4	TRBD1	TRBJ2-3	CASGSTGGTDTQYF
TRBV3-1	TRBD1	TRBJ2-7	CASSRGQGAREQYF
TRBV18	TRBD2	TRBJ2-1	CASSPPGTSGKGEQFF
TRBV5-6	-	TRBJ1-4	CASSLSQFRTGSVEKLFF
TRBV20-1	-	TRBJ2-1	CSASLWGERASYNEQFF
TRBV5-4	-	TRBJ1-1	CASSSYRAFDTEAFF
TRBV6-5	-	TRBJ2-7	CASSYGWGRRTYEQYF
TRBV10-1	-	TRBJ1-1	CASSRLRQNTEAFF
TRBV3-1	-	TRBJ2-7	CASSGASDEQYF
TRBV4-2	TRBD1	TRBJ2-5	CASSHRQGDQETQYF
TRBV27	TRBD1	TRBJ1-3	CASRPGGRNTIYF
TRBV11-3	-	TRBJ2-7	CASSSGTGQDEQYF
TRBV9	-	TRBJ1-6	CASSVGPDSSWSPLHF
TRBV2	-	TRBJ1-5	CASSPGFGQPQHF
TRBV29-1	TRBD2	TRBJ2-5	CSVLGLAGSETQYF
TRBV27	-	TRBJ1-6	CASRRWATRDDSPLHF
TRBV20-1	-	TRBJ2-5	CSAGPQGRAQYF
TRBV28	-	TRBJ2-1	CASRLRAEGPHNEQFF
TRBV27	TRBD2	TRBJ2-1	CASLRLAGVDEQFF
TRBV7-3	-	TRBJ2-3	CASSLSAADTQYF
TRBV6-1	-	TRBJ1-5	CASSGSTFNQPQHF
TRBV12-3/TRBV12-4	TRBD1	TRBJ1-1	CASSLRTGGPEAFF
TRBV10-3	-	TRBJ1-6	CAISPDSLSNSPLHF
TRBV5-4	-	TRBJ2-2	CASSRARTNTGELFF
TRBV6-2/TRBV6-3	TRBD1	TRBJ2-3	CASRPDRGSTDTQYF
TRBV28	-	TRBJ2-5	CASSLDFQETQYF
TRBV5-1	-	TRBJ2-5	CASSLQGGGQETRYF
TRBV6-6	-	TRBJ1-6	CASSYNSNSPLHF
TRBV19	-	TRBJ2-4	CASSTVGQNIQYF
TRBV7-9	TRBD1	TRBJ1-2	CASSTSPGTGAHNYGYTF
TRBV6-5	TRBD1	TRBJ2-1	CASSQGDVRNEQFF
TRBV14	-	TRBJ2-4	CASSQERNRIGKNIQYF
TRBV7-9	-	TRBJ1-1	CASSFPGAGNTEAFF
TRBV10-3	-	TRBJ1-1	CAISELGVNTEAFF
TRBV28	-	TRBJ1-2	CASSLDGTGPRYTF
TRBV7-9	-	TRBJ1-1	CASARDMNTEAFF
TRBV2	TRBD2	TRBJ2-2	CASRRLAVNTGELFF
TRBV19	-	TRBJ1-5	CASSTGVSNQPQHF
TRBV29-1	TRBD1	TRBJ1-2	CSVAAGGYGYTF
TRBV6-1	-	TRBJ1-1	CASPGGTNTEAFF
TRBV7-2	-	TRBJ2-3	CASSLGGTSKGTDTQYF
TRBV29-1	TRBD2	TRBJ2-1	CSVDLAGGDEQFF
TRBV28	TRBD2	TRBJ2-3	CASTGTSGASTDTQYF
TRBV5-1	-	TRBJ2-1	CASSLEVTYNEQFF
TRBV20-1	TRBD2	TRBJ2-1	CSARVLAGYNEQFF